A selection of T cell receptor beta chains follows, all from one sample in a study of T cells after yellow fever vaccination. MiXCR, run by TCRdb on the 5' RACE reads, gives a single entry per CDR3 protein. The sample has 250,000 to 400,000 distinct CDR3 sequences; roughly 3.9% are singletons. Sequencing used PBMCs, obtained 5 days after the yellow fever booster vaccination. These receptors originate from a man younger than 30 who received the YFV17D yellow fever vaccine. Each CDR3 is given with its conserved first and last residue. D genes are given only for firm matches. Clone size is stated in some rows and not others, as once, few, many or a class when expanded.

clone size,D gene,V gene,J gene,CDR3 DNA,CDR3 protein
few,TRBD2,TRBV25-1,TRBJ2-1,TGTGCCAGCAGTGAAAGCGGGGGGGCCCCCAATGAGCAGTTCTTC,CASSESGGAPNEQFF
NA,NA,TRBV7-2,TRBJ2-2,TGTGCCAGCAGCTTACACGGCGGGGTGAACACCGGGGAGCTGTTTTTT,CASSLHGGVNTGELFF
NA,NA,TRBV2,TRBJ2-7,TGTGCCAGCAGTGGATTTGCTGGGGGAAGCGGCTCCTACGAGCAGTACTTC,CASSGFAGGSGSYEQYF
few,TRBD1,TRBV9,TRBJ1-1,TGTGCCAGCAGCGTATCAGGGACAGGGAACACTGAAGCTTTCTTT,CASSVSGTGNTEAFF
few,NA,TRBV4-3,TRBJ2-5,TGCGCCAGCAGCCAAGATCGGAGAAGCCAAGAGACCCAGTACTTC,CASSQDRRSQETQYF
few,TRBD1,TRBV7-9,TRBJ2-2,TGTGCCAGCAGTCCCCGGGACAGGGACACCGGGGAGCTGTTTTTT,CASSPRDRDTGELFF
NA,NA,TRBV7-9,TRBJ2-1,TGTGCCAGCAGCGCTACCGGGAGCAACAATGAGCAGTTCTTC,CASSATGSNNEQFF
few,TRBD1,TRBV5-1,TRBJ1-1,TGCGCCAGCAGCGATCGGGACAGGGGCCGCGCTGAAGCTTTCTTT,CASSDRDRGRAEAFF
few,NA,TRBV5-5,TRBJ2-7,TGTGCCAGCACTCTGAACCCGCGGGCCGACAACTCCTACGAGCAGTACTTC,CASTLNPRADNSYEQYF
many,NA,TRBV9,TRBJ1-5,TGTGCCAGCAGCCCAAGGGCAGGGATTAACTCGCCCCAGCATTTT,CASSPRAGINSPQHF
many,TRBD1,TRBV20-1,TRBJ1-4,TGCAGTGCGAGGCGCGACAGGGGGCACGAAAAACTGTTTTTT,CSARRDRGHEKLFF
many,NA,TRBV12-3/TRBV12-4,TRBJ1-2,TGTGCCAGCAAGGGCAGGACGGTCTATGGCTACACCTTC,CASKGRTVYGYTF
few,NA,TRBV7-2,TRBJ1-5,TGTGCCAGCAGTCGCCAGGGACATCAGCCCCAGCATTTT,CASSRQGHQPQHF
few,TRBD1,TRBV20-1,TRBJ1-5,TGCAGTCCCACCGGGACAGGGTTCGGTCAGCCCCAGCATTTT,CSPTGTGFGQPQHF
few,NA,TRBV5-6,TRBJ2-5,TGTGCCAGCAGCTTGTATCAGGGTGGACAGACCCAGTACTTC,CASSLYQGGQTQYF
NA,NA,TRBV5-5,TRBJ2-1,TGTGCCAGCAGCTCGCAGGCGGGCTACAATGAGCAGTTCTTC,CASSSQAGYNEQFF
NA,TRBD2,TRBV10-3,TRBJ2-3,TGTGCCATCAGCCAGGTAGCGGGGTCGGCAGATACGCAGTATTTT,CAISQVAGSADTQYF
many,NA,TRBV5-1,TRBJ2-1,TGCGCCAGCAGCTTGGAAGCCGGCGCCTTCAATGAGCAGTTCTTC,CASSLEAGAFNEQFF
many,TRBD1,TRBV5-1,TRBJ1-5,TGCGCCAGCAGCTTGACAGGGGGGAGCAATCAGCCCCAGCATTTT,CASSLTGGSNQPQHF
NA,NA,TRBV29-1,TRBJ1-1,TGCAGCGTTGAAGAAGGAGGTAACACTGAAGCTTTCTTT,CSVEEGGNTEAFF
many,NA,TRBV7-2,TRBJ1-1,TGTGCCAGCAGCTTACTCACTGAAGCTTTCTTT,CASSLLTEAFF
few,TRBD1,TRBV20-1,TRBJ1-6,TGCAGTGCCCGGGAGAACAGGGGAAATTCACCCCTCCACTTT,CSARENRGNSPLHF
NA,NA,TRBV5-1,TRBJ1-6,TGCGCCAGCAGTTTGAGAGCTACAGGGATATCTAATTCACCCCTCCACTTT,CASSLRATGISNSPLHF
NA,NA,TRBV15,TRBJ2-3,TGTGCCACCAGGTCAGATCCCGGCACAGATACGCAGTATTTT,CATRSDPGTDTQYF
many,NA,TRBV5-1,TRBJ2-2,TGCGCCAGCAGCTTCTCTGGCTCGAACACCGGGGAGCTGTTTTTT,CASSFSGSNTGELFF
few,NA,TRBV19,TRBJ1-1,TGTGCCAGTAACCGCGGGGTACTGAACACTGAAGCTTTCTTT,CASNRGVLNTEAFF
NA,NA,TRBV5-4,TRBJ2-5,TGTGCCAGCAGCTTGCAGGCAGGGGGGGGAGAGACCCAGTACTTC,CASSLQAGGGETQYF
many,TRBD2,TRBV5-1,TRBJ2-2,TGCGCCAGCAGCTCGACGGGGGGTGGCACCGGGGAGCTGTTTTTT,CASSSTGGGTGELFF
NA,NA,TRBV19,TRBJ1-2,TGTGCCAGTAAGAACGCTCTTGGGTATGGCTACACCTTC,CASKNALGYGYTF
NA,TRBD1,TRBV7-6,TRBJ2-2,TGTGCCAGCACCCTCGACAGGGCAGGCGTGGGCGGGGAGCTGTTTTTT,CASTLDRAGVGGELFF
NA,TRBD2,TRBV6-2/TRBV6-3,TRBJ2-7,TGTGCCAGCAGTTACGCACTAGCGGGGAGCTACGAGCAGTACTTC,CASSYALAGSYEQYF
many,TRBD2,TRBV10-3,TRBJ2-3,TGTGCCATCAGTGACTGGGCTAGCGGAGGATTTACGCAGTATTTT,CAISDWASGGFTQYF
few,NA,TRBV30,TRBJ1-4,TGTGCCTGGAGTCCGACCGAGCAGGGCTGGGATGAAAAACTGTTTTTT,CAWSPTEQGWDEKLFF
few,NA,TRBV27,TRBJ1-4,TGTGCCAGCAGTTTATCGTGGCCTCCTGAAAAACTGTTTTTT,CASSLSWPPEKLFF
NA,NA,TRBV18,TRBJ2-1,TGTGCCAGCTCACCACCCCCCCGGGGTATGGAGCAGTTCTTC,CASSPPPRGMEQFF
few,NA,TRBV20-1,TRBJ2-2,TGCAGTGCTAGAGGGCGGGGGCTGTACACCGGGGAGCTGTTTTTT,CSARGRGLYTGELFF
few,NA,TRBV6-2/TRBV6-3,TRBJ1-6,TGTGCCAGCGGACGGCAAAATTCACCCCTCCACTTT,CASGRQNSPLHF
NA,NA,TRBV12-5,TRBJ2-5,TGTGCTAGTGCCAGCGGGACACACCAAGAGACCCAGTACTTC,CASASGTHQETQYF
few,TRBD1,TRBV6-1,TRBJ1-2,TGTGCCAGCAGTGACCGACAGGGCGGCTATGGCTACACCTTC,CASSDRQGGYGYTF
few,NA,TRBV9,TRBJ2-1,TGTGCCAGCAGCGTAGAATGGCAGGGGTTCGGTGAGCAGTTCTTC,CASSVEWQGFGEQFF
few,TRBD1,TRBV30,TRBJ2-3,TGTGCCTGGAGTGTAGGACAGGGTAGAAGCACAGATACGCAGTATTTT,CAWSVGQGRSTDTQYF
NA,NA,TRBV5-1,TRBJ2-7,TGCGCCAGCAGCTCGGGCCGGGGGAGCTACGAGCAGTACTTC,CASSSGRGSYEQYF
few,TRBD1,TRBV10-3,TRBJ1-1,TGTGCCATCACTGGACAGGGGGGCACTGAAGCTTTCTTT,CAITGQGGTEAFF
many,NA,TRBV28,TRBJ2-7,TGTGCCAGCGGGGACCTCTACGAGCAGTACTTC,CASGDLYEQYF
NA,TRBD1,TRBV28,TRBJ2-3,TGTGCCAGCAGTCCCATACCCCGACAGGGATGGACAGATACGCAGTATTTT,CASSPIPRQGWTDTQYF
many,NA,TRBV29-1,TRBJ2-2,TGCAGCGTGCTGGTCACCGGGGAGCTGTTTTTT,CSVLVTGELFF
few,NA,TRBV12-5,TRBJ2-7,TGTGCTAGTGGTTTGGTCCTCGGATCCATCTCCGACGAGCAGTACTTC,CASGLVLGSISDEQYF
few,NA,TRBV5-1,TRBJ1-1,TGCGCCAGCAGCATAGGACACAAGGATGGGGGAGCTTTCTTT,CASSIGHKDGGAFF
NA,NA,TRBV12-3/TRBV12-4,TRBJ1-1,TGTGCCAGCAGCCTCGATTCGAACACTGAAGCTTTCTTT,CASSLDSNTEAFF
many,NA,TRBV28,TRBJ2-2,TGTGCCAGCAGTTTCAACCCAGGGTTTAGCGGGGAGCTGTTTTTT,CASSFNPGFSGELFF
NA,NA,TRBV21-1,TRBJ1-5,TGTGCCAGACTAATTCGGAAGGACAGGGGAAAACAGCCCCAGCATTTT,CARLIRKDRGKQPQHF
NA,NA,TRBV14,TRBJ1-2,TGTGCCAGCAGCCAAGTACAAACAGGGTCGGGCTACACCTTC,CASSQVQTGSGYTF
many,NA,TRBV7-9,TRBJ1-1,TGTGCCAGCAGCTTAATGACAGGGAACACTGAAGCTTTCTTT,CASSLMTGNTEAFF
few,NA,TRBV5-1,TRBJ2-5,TGCGCCAGCAGCCAGAATACAGGGATGGAGACCCAGTACTTC,CASSQNTGMETQYF
NA,TRBD1,TRBV20-1,TRBJ2-1,TGCAGTGCTAACACAGGGGGCTATGAGCAGTTCTTC,CSANTGGYEQFF
few,NA,TRBV7-2,TRBJ1-1,TGTGCCAGCAGCCCCCAGTTCTGGGCTTTCTTT,CASSPQFWAFF
many,TRBD2,TRBV28,TRBJ2-4,TGTGCCAGCACCACCAGGCGGGGGGCCAAAAACATTCAGTACTTC,CASTTRRGAKNIQYF
few,NA,TRBV7-3,TRBJ1-1,TGTGCCAGCAGCCCCCGGGGGGCGGGGAAGGCTTTCTTT,CASSPRGAGKAFF
few,NA,TRBV10-3,TRBJ1-3,TGTGCCATCAGTGAACGATGGGATTCCGGAAACACCATATATTTT,CAISERWDSGNTIYF